The rows below give T cell receptor beta chains drawn from one sample of a study of blood T cell repertoires in COVID-19. Data came from immunoSEQ multiplex PCR; TCRdb stores just in-frame clones and leaves some out. The table shows some 180,000 clones, with 75% to 90% occurring only once. The material sequenced was PBMCs or T cells enriched from blood (not recorded which). These receptors all stem from a middle-aged man who had recovered from COVID-19. Both conserved end residues are part of each CDR3. A D gene is named only where the DNA matches it firmly. Clone size is not always given. Where it is, it says once, few, many or a class for expanded clones.

d_call: TRBD1; clone_size: NA; j_call: TRBJ2-5; v_call: TRBV28; cdr3_aa: CASSRGTEETQYF; cdr3_nt: TGTGCCAGCAGCCGAGGGACAGAAGAGACCCAGTACTTC
d_call: NA; clone_size: NA; j_call: TRBJ1-2; v_call: TRBV10-1; cdr3_aa: CASSQDRNYGYTF; cdr3_nt: TGCGCCAGCAGTCAGGACAGAAACTATGGCTACACCTTC
d_call: TRBD1; clone_size: NA; j_call: TRBJ1-1; v_call: TRBV30; cdr3_aa: CAWSLDRGEAFF; cdr3_nt: TGTGCCTGGAGTCTGGACAGGGGTGAAGCTTTCTTT
d_call: TRBD2; clone_size: NA; j_call: TRBJ2-5; v_call: TRBV9; cdr3_aa: CASSVASGREETQYF; cdr3_nt: TGTGCCAGCAGCGTGGCTAGCGGGAGGGAAGAGACCCAGTACTTC
d_call: TRBD1; clone_size: NA; j_call: TRBJ1-2; v_call: TRBV27; cdr3_aa: CASSFVQGGNYGYTF; cdr3_nt: TGTGCCAGCAGTTTTGTTCAGGGGGGCAACTATGGCTACACCTTC
d_call: NA; clone_size: NA; j_call: TRBJ1-2; v_call: TRBV28; cdr3_aa: CASRRGENYGYTF; cdr3_nt: TGTGCCAGCAGACGGGGGGAAAACTATGGCTACACCTTC
d_call: TRBD2; clone_size: NA; j_call: TRBJ2-7; v_call: TRBV9; cdr3_aa: CASSVGGTSGLYEQYF; cdr3_nt: TGTGCCAGCAGCGTAGGTGGAACTAGCGGTCTCTACGAGCAGTACTTC
d_call: NA; clone_size: NA; j_call: TRBJ1-4; v_call: TRBV30; cdr3_aa: CAWSVGAPNEKLFF; cdr3_nt: TGTGCCTGGAGTGTAGGGGCCCCCAATGAAAAACTGTTTTTT
d_call: NA; clone_size: NA; j_call: TRBJ1-3; v_call: TRBV5-8; cdr3_aa: CASSSGFSSGNTIYF; cdr3_nt: TGTGCCAGCAGCTCAGGGTTCAGCTCTGGAAACACCATATATTTT
d_call: NA; clone_size: NA; j_call: TRBJ1-3; v_call: TRBV5-1; cdr3_aa: CASSLAGHSGNTIYF; cdr3_nt: TGCGCCAGCAGCTTGGCGGGACACTCTGGAAACACCATATATTTT
d_call: NA; clone_size: NA; j_call: TRBJ2-3; v_call: TRBV5-6; cdr3_aa: CASSLQGTDTQYF; cdr3_nt: TGTGCCAGCAGCTTGCAGGGAACAGATACGCAGTATTTT
d_call: NA; clone_size: NA; j_call: TRBJ2-1; v_call: TRBV27; cdr3_aa: CASNLRGRELNEQFF; cdr3_nt: TGTGCCAGCAACCTCCGGGGTAGGGAGTTGAATGAGCAGTTCTTC
d_call: TRBD1; clone_size: NA; j_call: TRBJ2-1; v_call: TRBV5-6; cdr3_aa: CASSPDRVVYNEQFF; cdr3_nt: TGTGCCAGCAGCCCCGACAGGGTTGTCTACAATGAGCAGTTCTTC
d_call: NA; clone_size: NA; j_call: TRBJ2-7; v_call: TRBV11-2; cdr3_aa: CASSLEARSIRGQYF; cdr3_nt: TGTGCCAGCAGCTTAGAAGCTAGGAGCATACGGGGGCAGTACTTC
d_call: TRBD1; clone_size: few; j_call: TRBJ1-4; v_call: TRBV18; cdr3_aa: CASSPRQGDEKLFF; cdr3_nt: TGTGCCAGCTCACCCCGACAGGGAGATGAAAAACTGTTTTTT
d_call: NA; clone_size: NA; j_call: TRBJ2-6; v_call: TRBV19; cdr3_aa: CASTPRGAAGANVLTF; cdr3_nt: TGTGCCAGTACACCACGTGGGGCCGCTGGGGCCAACGTCCTGACTTTC
d_call: TRBD1; clone_size: few; j_call: TRBJ1-2; v_call: TRBV7-9; cdr3_aa: CASSHGQGARYGYTF; cdr3_nt: TGTGCCAGCAGCCATGGACAGGGGGCGAGGTATGGCTACACCTTC
d_call: NA; clone_size: NA; j_call: TRBJ1-2; v_call: TRBV3-1/TRBV3-2; cdr3_aa: CASRQDEGRGGYTF; cdr3_nt: TGTGCCAGCAGACAAGACGAAGGGAGAGGGGGCTACACCTTC
d_call: NA; clone_size: NA; j_call: TRBJ2-2; v_call: TRBV28; cdr3_aa: CASSFLMTDTGELFF; cdr3_nt: TGTGCCAGCAGTTTCCTCATGACAGACACCGGGGAGCTGTTTTTT
d_call: TRBD2; clone_size: NA; j_call: TRBJ2-2; v_call: TRBV3-1/TRBV3-2; cdr3_aa: CASSSSAGGIGELFF; cdr3_nt: TGTGCCAGCAGCTCATCAGCGGGGGGGATCGGGGAGCTGTTTTTT
d_call: NA; clone_size: NA; j_call: TRBJ1-1; v_call: TRBV6-5; cdr3_aa: CASNLPGRVGTEAFF; cdr3_nt: TGTGCCAGCAATTTACCGGGGAGGGTTGGGACTGAAGCTTTCTTT
d_call: TRBD1; clone_size: NA; j_call: TRBJ1-2; v_call: TRBV5-1; cdr3_aa: CASSLVGGTGFGGYTF; cdr3_nt: TGCGCCAGCAGCTTGGTAGGAGGGACAGGGTTTGGTGGCTACACCTTC
d_call: NA; clone_size: NA; j_call: TRBJ2-1; v_call: TRBV9; cdr3_aa: CASSSLVAAGGNEQFF; cdr3_nt: TGTGCCAGCAGCTCCCTAGTCGCTGCCGGAGGAAATGAGCAGTTCTTC
d_call: NA; clone_size: NA; j_call: TRBJ2-7; v_call: TRBV28; cdr3_aa: CASRGAPAYHEQYF; cdr3_nt: TGTGCCAGCAGGGGGGCCCCAGCCTATCACGAGCAGTACTTC
d_call: NA; clone_size: NA; j_call: TRBJ1-1; v_call: TRBV5-4; cdr3_aa: CASSLGGGPNTEAFF; cdr3_nt: TGTGCCAGCAGCTTGGGCGGAGGTCCGAACACTGAAGCTTTCTTT
d_call: NA; clone_size: NA; j_call: TRBJ1-1; v_call: TRBV7-2; cdr3_aa: CASSPLRVLGEAFF; cdr3_nt: TGTGCCAGCAGCCCCCTTCGGGTCCTGGGTGAAGCTTTCTTT
d_call: TRBD2; clone_size: NA; j_call: TRBJ2-7; v_call: TRBV5-1; cdr3_aa: CASSPALAGARYEQYF; cdr3_nt: TGCGCCAGCAGCCCAGCACTAGCGGGAGCTCGGTACGAGCAGTACTTC
d_call: NA; clone_size: once; j_call: TRBJ1-5; v_call: TRBV28; cdr3_aa: CASSWSRGNQPQHF; cdr3_nt: TGTGCCAGCAGTTGGAGCAGGGGCAATCAGCCCCAGCATTTT
d_call: TRBD1; clone_size: NA; j_call: TRBJ1-1; v_call: TRBV30; cdr3_aa: CAWSPADRVTEAFF; cdr3_nt: TGTGCCTGGAGTCCTGCTGACAGGGTCACTGAAGCTTTCTTT
d_call: NA; clone_size: once; j_call: TRBJ2-2; v_call: TRBV7-9; cdr3_aa: CASSLYRTGELFF; cdr3_nt: TGTGCCAGCAGCTTATACAGGACCGGGGAGCTGTTTTTT
d_call: NA; clone_size: NA; j_call: TRBJ1-3; v_call: TRBV9; cdr3_aa: CASGPSRSSGNTIYF; cdr3_nt: TGTGCCAGTGGCCCTTCTAGGAGCTCTGGAAACACCATATATTTT
d_call: NA; clone_size: NA; j_call: TRBJ1-6; v_call: TRBV7-8; cdr3_aa: CASSLRQTDNSPLHF; cdr3_nt: TGTGCCAGCAGCTTGCGACAAACCGATAATTCACCCCTCCACTTT
d_call: NA; clone_size: NA; j_call: TRBJ2-3; v_call: TRBV29-1; cdr3_aa: CSVAPNRELDTQYF; cdr3_nt: TGCAGCGTTGCACCAAACAGGGAGCTTGATACGCAGTATTTT
d_call: NA; clone_size: NA; j_call: TRBJ2-7; v_call: TRBV5-4; cdr3_aa: CASSPGRSYEQYF; cdr3_nt: TGTGCCAGCAGCCCCGGCCGGAGTTACGAGCAGTACTTC
d_call: TRBD2; clone_size: NA; j_call: TRBJ2-3; v_call: TRBV5-4; cdr3_aa: CASSRTSGRRDTQYF; cdr3_nt: TGTGCCAGCAGTCGGACTAGCGGGAGACGAGATACGCAGTATTTT
d_call: NA; clone_size: NA; j_call: TRBJ1-4; v_call: TRBV11-3; cdr3_aa: CASSPTDGKLFF; cdr3_nt: TGTGCCAGCAGCCCAACAGACGGAAAACTGTTTTTT
d_call: NA; clone_size: NA; j_call: TRBJ1-5; v_call: TRBV25-1; cdr3_aa: CASSGDRSPFNQPQHF; cdr3_nt: TGTGCCAGCAGTGGAGACAGGAGTCCTTTCAATCAGCCCCAGCATTTT
d_call: NA; clone_size: NA; j_call: TRBJ2-3; v_call: TRBV9; cdr3_aa: CASSLFDSHTDTQYF; cdr3_nt: TGTGCCAGCAGCCTTTTTGACTCCCACACAGATACGCAGTATTTT
d_call: TRBD1; clone_size: once; j_call: TRBJ1-4; v_call: TRBV28; cdr3_aa: CASSPGGQGAWEKLFF; cdr3_nt: TGTGCCAGCAGTCCGGGTGGACAGGGGGCATGGGAAAAACTGTTTTTT
d_call: NA; clone_size: NA; j_call: TRBJ1-2; v_call: TRBV24-1; cdr3_aa: CATSDPIREGGYTF; cdr3_nt: TGTGCCACCAGTGACCCCATCAGGGAGGGCGGCTACACCTTC